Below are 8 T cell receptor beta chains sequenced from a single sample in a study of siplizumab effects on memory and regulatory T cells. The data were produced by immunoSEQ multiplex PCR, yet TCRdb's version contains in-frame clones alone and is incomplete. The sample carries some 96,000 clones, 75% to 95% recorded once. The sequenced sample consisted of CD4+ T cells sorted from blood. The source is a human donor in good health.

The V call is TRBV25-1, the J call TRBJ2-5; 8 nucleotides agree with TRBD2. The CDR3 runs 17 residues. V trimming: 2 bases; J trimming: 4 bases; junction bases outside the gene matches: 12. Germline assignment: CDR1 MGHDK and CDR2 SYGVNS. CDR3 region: CASSEKVLGGAVETQYF. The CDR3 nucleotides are TGTGCCAGCAGTGAAAAAGTTCTCGGGGGGGCCGTAGAGACCCAGTACTTC.

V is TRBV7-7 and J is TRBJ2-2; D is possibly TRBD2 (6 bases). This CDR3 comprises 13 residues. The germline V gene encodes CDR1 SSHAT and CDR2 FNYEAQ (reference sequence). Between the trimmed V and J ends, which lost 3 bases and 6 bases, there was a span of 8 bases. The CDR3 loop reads CASSFASAGELFF. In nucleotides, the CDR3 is TGTGCCAGCAGCTTTGCTAGCGCCGGGGAGCTGTTTTTT.

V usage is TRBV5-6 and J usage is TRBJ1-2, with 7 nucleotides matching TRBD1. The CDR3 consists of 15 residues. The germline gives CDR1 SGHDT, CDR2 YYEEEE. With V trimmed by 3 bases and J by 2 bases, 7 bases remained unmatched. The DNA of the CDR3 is TGTGCCAGCAGCTCACCGGGACAGCTGAACTATGGCTACACCTTC. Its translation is CASSSPGQLNYGYTF.

CDR3 in amino acids: CASSLLSDTQYF. CDR3 nucleotide sequence: TGTGCCAGCAGTTTACTCTCAGATACGCAGTATTTT. The chain couples TRBV28 to TRBJ2-3; D gene uncertain. V shed 2 bases and J shed 4 bases, with 4 bases lying between them. The CDR3 length is 12 residues. Germline V gene data show CDR1 as MDHEN and CDR2 as SYDVKM.

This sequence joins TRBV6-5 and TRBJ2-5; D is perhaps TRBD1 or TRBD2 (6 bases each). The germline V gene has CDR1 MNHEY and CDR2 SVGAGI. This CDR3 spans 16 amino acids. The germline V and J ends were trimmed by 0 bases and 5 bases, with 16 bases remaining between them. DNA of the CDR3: TGTGCCAGCAGTTACTCTAGGGGGGCCGGTCTGGAGACCCAGTACTTC. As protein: CASSYSRGAGLETQYF.

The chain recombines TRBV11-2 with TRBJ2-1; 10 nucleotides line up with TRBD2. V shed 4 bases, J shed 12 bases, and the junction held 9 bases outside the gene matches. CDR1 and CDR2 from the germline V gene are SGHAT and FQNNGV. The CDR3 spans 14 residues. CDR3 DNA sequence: TGTGCCAGCAGCTCATTCGGGACTAGCGAGATGCAGTTCTTC. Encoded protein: CASSSFGTSEMQFF.

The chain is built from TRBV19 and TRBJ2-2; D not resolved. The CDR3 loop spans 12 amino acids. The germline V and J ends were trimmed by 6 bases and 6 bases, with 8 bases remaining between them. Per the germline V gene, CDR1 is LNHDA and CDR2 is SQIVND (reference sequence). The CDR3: CASSLFSGELFF. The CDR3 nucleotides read TGTGCCAGTAGCCTCTTTTCCGGGGAGCTGTTTTTT.

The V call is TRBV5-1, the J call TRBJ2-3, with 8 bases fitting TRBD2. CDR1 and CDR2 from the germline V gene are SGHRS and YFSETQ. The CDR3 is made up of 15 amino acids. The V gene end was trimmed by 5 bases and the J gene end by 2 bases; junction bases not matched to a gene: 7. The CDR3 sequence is CASRQRGTTTDTQYF. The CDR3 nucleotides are TGCGCCAGCAGGCAGCGGGGGACAACCACAGATACGCAGTATTTT.